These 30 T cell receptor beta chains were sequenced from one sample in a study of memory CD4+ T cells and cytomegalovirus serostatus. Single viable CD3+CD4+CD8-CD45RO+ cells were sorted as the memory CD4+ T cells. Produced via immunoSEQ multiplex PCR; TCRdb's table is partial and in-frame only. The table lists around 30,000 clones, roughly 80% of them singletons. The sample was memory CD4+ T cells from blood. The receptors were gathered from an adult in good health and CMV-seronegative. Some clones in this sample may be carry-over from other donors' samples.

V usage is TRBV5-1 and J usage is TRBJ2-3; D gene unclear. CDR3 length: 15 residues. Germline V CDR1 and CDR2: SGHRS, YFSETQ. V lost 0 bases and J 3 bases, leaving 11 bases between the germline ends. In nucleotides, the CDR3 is TGCGCCAGCAGCTTGGTTATGGGTTTAACAGATACGCAGTATTTT. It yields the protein CASSLVMGLTDTQYF.

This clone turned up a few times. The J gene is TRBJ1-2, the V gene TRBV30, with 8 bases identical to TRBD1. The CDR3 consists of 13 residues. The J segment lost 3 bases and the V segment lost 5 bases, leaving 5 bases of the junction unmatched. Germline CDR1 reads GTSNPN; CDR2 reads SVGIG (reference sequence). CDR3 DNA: TGTGCCTGGGGACAGGGAAGAGACTATGGCTACACCTTC. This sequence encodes CAWGQGRDYGYTF.

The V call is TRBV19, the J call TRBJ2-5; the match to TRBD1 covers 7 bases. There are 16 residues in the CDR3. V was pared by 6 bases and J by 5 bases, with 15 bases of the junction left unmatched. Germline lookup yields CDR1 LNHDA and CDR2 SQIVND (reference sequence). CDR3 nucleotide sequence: TGTGCCAGTAGCCTCCGTTGGAACAGGGGCAGCGAGACCCAGTACTTC. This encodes CASSLRWNRGSETQYF. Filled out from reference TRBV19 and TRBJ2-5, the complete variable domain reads DGGITQSPKYLFRKEGQNVTLSCEQNLNHDAMYWYRQDPGQGLRLIYYSQIVNDFQKGDIAEGYSVSREKKESFPLTVTSAQKNPTAFYLCASSLRWNRGSETQYFGPGTRLLVL.

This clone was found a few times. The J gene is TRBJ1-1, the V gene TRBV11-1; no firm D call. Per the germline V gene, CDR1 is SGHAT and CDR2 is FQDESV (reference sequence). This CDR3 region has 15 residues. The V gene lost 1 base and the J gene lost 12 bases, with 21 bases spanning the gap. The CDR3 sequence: CASSLDHSPRERTFF. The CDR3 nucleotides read TGTGCCAGCAGCTTAGACCACTCTCCACGCGAACGGACTTTCTTT. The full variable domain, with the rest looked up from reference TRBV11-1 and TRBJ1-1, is EAEVAQSPRYKITEKSQAVAFWCDPISGHATLYWYRQILGQGPELLVQFQDESVVDDSQLPKDRFSAERLKGVDSTLKIQPAELGDSAMYLCASSLDHSPRERTFFGQGTRLTVV.

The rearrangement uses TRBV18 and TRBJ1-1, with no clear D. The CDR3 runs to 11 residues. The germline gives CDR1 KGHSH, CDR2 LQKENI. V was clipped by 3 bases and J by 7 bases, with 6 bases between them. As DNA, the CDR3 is TGTGCCAGCTCACCGTTAAATGAAGCTTTCTTT. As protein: CASSPLNEAFF.

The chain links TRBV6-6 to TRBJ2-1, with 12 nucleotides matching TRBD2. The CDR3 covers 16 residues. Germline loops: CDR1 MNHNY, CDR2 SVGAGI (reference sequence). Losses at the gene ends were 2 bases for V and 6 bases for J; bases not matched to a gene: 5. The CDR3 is CASSYPASGGANEQFF. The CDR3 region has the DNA TGTGCCAGCAGTTACCCCGCTAGCGGGGGGGCCAATGAGCAGTTCTTC.

The CDR3 DNA follows: TGCGCCAGCAGCTTGGGGGGGACAGGGGGCTTCTACGAGCAGTACTTC. This encodes CASSLGGTGGFYEQYF. The rearrangement uses TRBV5-1 and TRBJ2-7, with 12 nucleotides matching TRBD1. This CDR3 comprises 16 residues. The ends lost 0 bases at V and 3 bases at J; junction bases unmatched: 4. The germline gives CDR1 SGHRS, CDR2 YFSETQ.

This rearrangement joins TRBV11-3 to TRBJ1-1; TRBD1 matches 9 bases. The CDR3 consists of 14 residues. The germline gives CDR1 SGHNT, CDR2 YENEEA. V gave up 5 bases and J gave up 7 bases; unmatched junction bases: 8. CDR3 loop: CASSPRTGQGEAFF. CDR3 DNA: TGTGCCAGCAGCCCGCGGACGGGACAGGGTGAAGCTTTCTTT. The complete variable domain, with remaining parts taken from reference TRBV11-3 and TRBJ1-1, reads EAGVVQSPRYKIIEKKQPVAFWCNPISGHNTLYWYLQNLGQGPELLIRYENEEAVDDSQLPKDRFSAERLKGVDSTLKIQPAELGDSAVYLCASSPRTGQGEAFFGQGTRLTVV.

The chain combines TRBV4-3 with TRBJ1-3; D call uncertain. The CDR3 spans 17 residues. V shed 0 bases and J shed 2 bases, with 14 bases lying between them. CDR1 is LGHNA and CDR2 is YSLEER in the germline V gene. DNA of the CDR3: TGCGCCAGCAGCCAAGAGATGGCCCGAATCGCTGGAAACACCATATATTTT. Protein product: CASSQEMARIAGNTIYF.

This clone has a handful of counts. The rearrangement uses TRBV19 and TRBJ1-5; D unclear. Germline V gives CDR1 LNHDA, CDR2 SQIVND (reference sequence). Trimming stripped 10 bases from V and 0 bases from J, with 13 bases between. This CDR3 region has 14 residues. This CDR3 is CATRTDYSNQPQHF. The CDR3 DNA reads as TGTGCCACCCGGACGGATTATAGCAATCAGCCCCAGCATTTT.

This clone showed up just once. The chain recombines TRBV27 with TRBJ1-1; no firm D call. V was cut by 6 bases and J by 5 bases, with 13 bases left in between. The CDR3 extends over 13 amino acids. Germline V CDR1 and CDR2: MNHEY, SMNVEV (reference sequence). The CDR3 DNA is TGTGCCAGCAGGGGAAGGGCTGGAACTGAAGCTTTCTTT. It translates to CASRGRAGTEAFF.

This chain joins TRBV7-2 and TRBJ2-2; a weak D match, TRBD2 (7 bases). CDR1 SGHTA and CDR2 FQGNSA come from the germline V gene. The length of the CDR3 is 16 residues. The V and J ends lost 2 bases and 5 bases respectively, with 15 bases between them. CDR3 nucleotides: TGTGCCAGCAGCTTACGGTCGGGGGGCAGGACCGGGGAGCTGTTTTTT. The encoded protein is CASSLRSGGRTGELFF.

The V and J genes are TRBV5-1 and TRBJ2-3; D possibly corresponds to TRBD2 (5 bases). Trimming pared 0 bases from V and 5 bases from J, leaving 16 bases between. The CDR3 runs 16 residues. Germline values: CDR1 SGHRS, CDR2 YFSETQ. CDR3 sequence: CASSLGGERARDTQYF. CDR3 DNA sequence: TGCGCCAGCAGCTTGGGGGGAGAGAGGGCAAGAGATACGCAGTATTTT.

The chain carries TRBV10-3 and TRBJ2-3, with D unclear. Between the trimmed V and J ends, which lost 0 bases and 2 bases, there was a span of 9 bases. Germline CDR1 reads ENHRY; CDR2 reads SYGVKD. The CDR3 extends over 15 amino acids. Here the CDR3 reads CAISESQPDTDTQYF. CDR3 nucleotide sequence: TGTGCCATCAGTGAGTCCCAACCAGACACAGATACGCAGTATTTT.

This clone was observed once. The CDR3 region has the DNA TGTGCCAGCAGCCCAACGACTAGCTCGAGGACAATCGGGACCCAGTACTTC. Its translation is CASSPTTSSRTIGTQYF. The chain carries TRBV7-8 and TRBJ2-5; 7 bases match TRBD2. This CDR3 spans 17 amino acids. With V trimmed by 5 bases and J by 7 bases, 19 bases remained unmatched. Germline V gene sequence: CDR1 SGHVS, CDR2 FQNEAQ.

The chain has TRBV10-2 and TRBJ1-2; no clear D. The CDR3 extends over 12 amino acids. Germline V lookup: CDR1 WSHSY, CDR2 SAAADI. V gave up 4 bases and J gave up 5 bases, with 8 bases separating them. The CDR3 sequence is CASSGSTYGYTF. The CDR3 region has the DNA TGCGCCAGCAGTGGTTCGACTTATGGCTACACCTTC.

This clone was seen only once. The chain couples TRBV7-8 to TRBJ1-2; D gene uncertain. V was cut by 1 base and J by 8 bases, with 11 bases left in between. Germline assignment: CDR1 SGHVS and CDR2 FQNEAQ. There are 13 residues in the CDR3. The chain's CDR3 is CASSLDGSRGYTF. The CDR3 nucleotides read TGTGCCAGCAGCTTAGACGGAAGTCGGGGCTACACCTTC.

The CDR3 spells CATRQGAYNSPLHF. The CDR3, as DNA: TGTGCCACCCGACAGGGGGCCTATAATTCACCCCTCCACTTT. The V call is TRBV5-4, the J call TRBJ1-6, with 9 bases fitting TRBD1. This CDR3 comprises 14 residues. J lost 2 bases, V lost 9 bases, and 3 bases had no gene match. The germline gives CDR1 SGHNT, CDR2 YYREEE (reference sequence).

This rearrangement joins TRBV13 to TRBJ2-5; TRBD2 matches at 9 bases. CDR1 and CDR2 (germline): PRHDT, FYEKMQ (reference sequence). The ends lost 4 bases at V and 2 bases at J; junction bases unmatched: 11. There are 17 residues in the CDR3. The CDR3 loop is CASSYDRLAGSQETQYF. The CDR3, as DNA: TGTGCCAGCAGCTACGACCGGCTAGCGGGGTCACAAGAGACCCAGTACTTC.

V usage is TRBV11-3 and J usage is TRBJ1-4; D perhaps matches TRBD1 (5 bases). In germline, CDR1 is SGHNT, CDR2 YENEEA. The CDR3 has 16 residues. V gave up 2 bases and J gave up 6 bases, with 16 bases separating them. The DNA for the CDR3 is TGTGCCAGCAGCTTAATGTTCCCCCGGGGGGATGAAAAACTGTTTTTT. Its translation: CASSLMFPRGDEKLFF. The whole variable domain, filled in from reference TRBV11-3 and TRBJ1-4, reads EAGVVQSPRYKIIEKKQPVAFWCNPISGHNTLYWYLQNLGQGPELLIRYENEEAVDDSQLPKDRFSAERLKGVDSTLKIQPAELGDSAVYLCASSLMFPRGDEKLFFGSGTQLSVL.

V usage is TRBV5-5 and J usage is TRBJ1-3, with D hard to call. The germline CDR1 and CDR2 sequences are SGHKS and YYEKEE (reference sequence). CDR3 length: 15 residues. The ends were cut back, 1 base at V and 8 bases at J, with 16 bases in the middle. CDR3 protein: CASSLYGRREDTIYF. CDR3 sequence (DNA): TGTGCCAGCAGCTTGTATGGCCGAAGGGAGGACACCATATATTTT.

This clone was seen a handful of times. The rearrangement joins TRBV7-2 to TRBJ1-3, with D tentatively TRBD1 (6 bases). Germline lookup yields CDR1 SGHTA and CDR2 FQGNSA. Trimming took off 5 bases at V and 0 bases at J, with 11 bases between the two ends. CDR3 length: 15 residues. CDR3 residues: CASSDQGFSGNTIYF. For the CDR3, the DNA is TGTGCCAGCAGCGACCAGGGGTTCTCTGGAAACACCATATATTTT.

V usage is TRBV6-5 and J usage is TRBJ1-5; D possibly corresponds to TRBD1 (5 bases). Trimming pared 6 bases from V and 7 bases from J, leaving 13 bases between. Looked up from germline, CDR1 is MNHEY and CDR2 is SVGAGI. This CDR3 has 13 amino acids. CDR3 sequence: CASSWGQGQPQHF. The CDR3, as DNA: TGTGCCAGCAGCTGGGGCCAGGGCCAGCCCCAGCATTTT.

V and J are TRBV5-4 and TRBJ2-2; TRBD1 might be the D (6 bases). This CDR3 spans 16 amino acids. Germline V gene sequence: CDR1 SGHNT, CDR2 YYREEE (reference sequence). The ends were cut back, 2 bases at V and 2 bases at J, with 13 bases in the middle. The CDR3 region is CASSLNRGSNTGELFF. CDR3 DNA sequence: TGTGCCAGCAGCTTAAATAGGGGGTCCAACACCGGGGAGCTGTTTTTT.

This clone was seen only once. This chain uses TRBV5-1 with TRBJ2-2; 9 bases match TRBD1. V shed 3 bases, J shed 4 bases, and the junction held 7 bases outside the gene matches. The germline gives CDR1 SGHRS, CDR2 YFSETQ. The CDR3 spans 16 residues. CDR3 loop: CASSSLRQGGTGELFF. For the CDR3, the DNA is TGCGCCAGCAGCTCCCTTCGACAGGGGGGCACCGGGGAGCTGTTTTTT.

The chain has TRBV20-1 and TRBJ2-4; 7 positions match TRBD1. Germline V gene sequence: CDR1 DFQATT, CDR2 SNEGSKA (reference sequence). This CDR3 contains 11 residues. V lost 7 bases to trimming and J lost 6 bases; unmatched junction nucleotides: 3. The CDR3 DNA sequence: TGCAGTGGGGACAGCTTAAACATTCAGTACTTC. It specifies CSGDSLNIQYF.

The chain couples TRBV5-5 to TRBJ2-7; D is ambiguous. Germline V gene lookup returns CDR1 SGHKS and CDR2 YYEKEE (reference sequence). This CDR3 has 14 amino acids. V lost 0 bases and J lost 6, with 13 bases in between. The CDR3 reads CASSLVDSPGEQYF. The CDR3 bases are TGTGCCAGCAGCTTGGTAGATTCGCCGGGCGAGCAGTACTTC.

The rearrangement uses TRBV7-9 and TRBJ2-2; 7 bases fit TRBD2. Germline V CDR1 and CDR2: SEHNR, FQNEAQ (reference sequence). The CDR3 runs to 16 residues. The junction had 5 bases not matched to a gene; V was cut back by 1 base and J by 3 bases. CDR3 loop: CASSLGSGRDTGELFF. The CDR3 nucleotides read TGTGCCAGCAGCTTAGGATCAGGGAGGGACACCGGGGAGCTGTTTTTT.

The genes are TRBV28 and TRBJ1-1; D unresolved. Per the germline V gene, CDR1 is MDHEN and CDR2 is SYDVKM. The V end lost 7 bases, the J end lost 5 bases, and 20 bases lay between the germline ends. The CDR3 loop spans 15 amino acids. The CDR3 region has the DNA TGTGCCAGCACTTCCTCGGGGTTAGCGGGTACTGAAGCTTTCTTT. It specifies CASTSSGLAGTEAFF.

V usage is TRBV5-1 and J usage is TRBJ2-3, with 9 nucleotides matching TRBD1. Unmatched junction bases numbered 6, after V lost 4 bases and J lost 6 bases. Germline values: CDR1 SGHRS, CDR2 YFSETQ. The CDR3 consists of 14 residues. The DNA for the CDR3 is TGCGCCAGCAGCCGGCGGGACAGGGCGGATACGCAGTATTTT. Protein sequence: CASSRRDRADTQYF.